Presented here are 3 T cell receptor beta chains from one specimen sequenced in a study of regulatory T cells in long-lasting Graves disease. Arm-PCR of CDR3 regions and iRepertoire HTBI primers were used to build TCR beta libraries. TCRdb fed the multiplex PCR reads into MiXCR, producing one record per CDR3 protein. The data contain around 460,000 distinct CDR3 sequences, about 22% of them singletons. Sample time point: persistent/refractory GD, antithyroid drugs over 5 years with positive TRAb. Generation of the TCR library employed RNA extracted from PBMCs. Sequencing was performed on peripheral blood mononuclear cells (PBMCs), taken when the disease was refractory, from a patient treated with antithyroid drugs. The receptor set was obtained from a female donor with Graves disease.

This clonotype was detected ten times or more. The DNA for the CDR3 is TGCAGTGCTAGAGAAGGGGGTCCCAATCAGCCCCAGCATTTT. Encoded protein: CSAREGGPNQPQHF. V and J are TRBV20-1 and TRBJ1-5, with a tentative D call TRBD1 (6 bases). V was trimmed by 0 bases and J by 3 bases, leaving 9 bases between them. CDR3 length: 14 residues. The germline V gene has CDR1 DFQATT and CDR2 SNEGSKA (reference sequence).

This clonotype was observed a handful of times. This rearrangement joins TRBV27 to TRBJ2-2; D is undetermined. The CDR3 extends over 16 amino acids. The V gene's germline CDR1 is MNHEY and CDR2 SMNVEV (reference sequence). Deletions cut 3 bases from V and 4 bases from J, with 15 bases between. CDR3 sequence (DNA): TGTGCCAGCAGTTTCGGTCAGCCCCTGTCCACCGGGGAGCTGTTTTTT. Its protein product is CASSFGQPLSTGELFF.

This clonotype was seen ten or more times. The rearrangement uses TRBV28 and TRBJ1-5; D is possibly TRBD1 (5 bases). This CDR3 has 14 amino acids. From germline, CDR1 is MDHEN and CDR2 SYDVKM. V was trimmed by 7 bases and J by 3 bases, leaving 13 bases between them. The CDR3 nucleotides are TGTGCCAGCAACGAGGGACGGCTCAATCAGCCCCAGCATTTT. Protein: CASNEGRLNQPQHF.